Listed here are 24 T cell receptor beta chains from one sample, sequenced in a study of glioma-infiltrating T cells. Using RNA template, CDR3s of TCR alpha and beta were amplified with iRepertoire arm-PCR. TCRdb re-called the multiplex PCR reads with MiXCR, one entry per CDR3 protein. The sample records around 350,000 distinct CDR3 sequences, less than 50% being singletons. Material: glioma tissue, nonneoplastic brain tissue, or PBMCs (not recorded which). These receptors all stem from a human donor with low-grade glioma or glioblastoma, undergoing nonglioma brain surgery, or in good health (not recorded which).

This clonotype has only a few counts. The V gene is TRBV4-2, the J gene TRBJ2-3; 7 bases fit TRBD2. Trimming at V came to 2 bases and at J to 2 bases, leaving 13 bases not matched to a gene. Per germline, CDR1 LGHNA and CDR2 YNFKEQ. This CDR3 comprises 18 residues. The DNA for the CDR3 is TGTGCCAGCAGCCAATTGGGCCGTAGGGGAGGGTCCACAGATACGCAGTATTTT. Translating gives CASSQLGRRGGSTDTQYF.

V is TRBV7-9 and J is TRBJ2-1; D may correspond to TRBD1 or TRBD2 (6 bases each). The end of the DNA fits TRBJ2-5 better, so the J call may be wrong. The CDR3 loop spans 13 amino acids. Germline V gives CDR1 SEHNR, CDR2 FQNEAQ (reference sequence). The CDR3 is CAAHRDFQETQYF. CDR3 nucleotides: TGTGCCGCCCACAGGGACTTCCAAGAGACCCAGTACTTC.

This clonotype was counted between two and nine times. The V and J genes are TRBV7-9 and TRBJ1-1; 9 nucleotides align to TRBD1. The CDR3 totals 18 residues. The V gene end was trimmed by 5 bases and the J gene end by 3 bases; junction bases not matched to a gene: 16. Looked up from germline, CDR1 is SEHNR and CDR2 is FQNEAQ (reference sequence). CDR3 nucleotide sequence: TGTGCCAGCAGCCGCGTCATCATTACAGGGGGCGCGGACACTGAAGCTTTCTTT. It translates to CASSRVIITGGADTEAFF. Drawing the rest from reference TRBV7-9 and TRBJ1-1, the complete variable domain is DTGVSQNPRHKITKRGQNVTFRCDPISEHNRLYWYRQTLGQGPEFLTYFQNEAQLEKSRLLSDRFSAERPKGSFSTLEIQRTEQGDSAMYLCASSRVIITGGADTEAFFGQGTRLTVV.

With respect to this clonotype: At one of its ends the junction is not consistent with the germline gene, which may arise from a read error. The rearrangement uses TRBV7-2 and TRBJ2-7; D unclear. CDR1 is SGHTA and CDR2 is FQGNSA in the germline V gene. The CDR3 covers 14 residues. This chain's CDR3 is CANSLDTLTYEQYF. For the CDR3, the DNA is TGTGCCAACAGCTTAGACACCCTTACCTACGAGCAGTACTTC.

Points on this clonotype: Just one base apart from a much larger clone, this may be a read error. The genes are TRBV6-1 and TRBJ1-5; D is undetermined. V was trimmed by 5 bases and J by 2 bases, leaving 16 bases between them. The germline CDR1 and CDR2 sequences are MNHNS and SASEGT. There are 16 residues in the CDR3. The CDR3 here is CASSLLGWDGNQPQHF. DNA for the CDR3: TGTGCCAGCAGTCTCTTAGGGTGGGATGGCAATCAGCCCCAGCATTTT.

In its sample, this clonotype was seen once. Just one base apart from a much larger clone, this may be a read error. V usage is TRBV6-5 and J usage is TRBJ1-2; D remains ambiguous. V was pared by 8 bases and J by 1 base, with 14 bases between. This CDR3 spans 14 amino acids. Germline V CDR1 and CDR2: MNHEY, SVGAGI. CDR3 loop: CASGSRIFNYGYTF. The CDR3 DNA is TGTGCCAGCGGTTCCCGGATTTTTAACTATGGCTACACCTTC.

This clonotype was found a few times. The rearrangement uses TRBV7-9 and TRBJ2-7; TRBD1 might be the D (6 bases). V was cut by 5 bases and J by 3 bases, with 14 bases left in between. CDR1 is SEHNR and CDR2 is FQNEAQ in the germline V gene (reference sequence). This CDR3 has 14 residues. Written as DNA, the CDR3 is TGTGCCAGCAGCAACAGGGTTATCGGCTACGAGCAGTACTTC. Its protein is CASSNRVIGYEQYF.

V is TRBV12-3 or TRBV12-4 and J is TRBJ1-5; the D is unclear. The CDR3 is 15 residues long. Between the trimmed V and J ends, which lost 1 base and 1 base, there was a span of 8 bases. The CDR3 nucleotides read TGTGCCAGCAGTTTAGAGGGAGGAAGCAATCAGCCCCAGCATTTT. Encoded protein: CASSLEGGSNQPQHF.

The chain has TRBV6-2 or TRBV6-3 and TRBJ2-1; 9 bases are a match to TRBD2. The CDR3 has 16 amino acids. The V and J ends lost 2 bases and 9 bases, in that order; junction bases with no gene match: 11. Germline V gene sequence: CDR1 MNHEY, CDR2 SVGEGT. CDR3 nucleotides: TGTGCCAGCAGTTACGCGGGAGGGCCCGGTCGGCGTGAGCAGTTCTTC. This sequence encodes CASSYAGGPGRREQFF.

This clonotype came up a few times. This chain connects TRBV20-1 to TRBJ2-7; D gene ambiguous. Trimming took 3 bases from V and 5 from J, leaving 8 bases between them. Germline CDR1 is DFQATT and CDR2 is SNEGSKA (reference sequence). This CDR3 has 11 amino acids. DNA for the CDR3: TGCAGTGCTAGTCCCGGAGACGAGCAGTACTTC. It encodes CSASPGDEQYF.

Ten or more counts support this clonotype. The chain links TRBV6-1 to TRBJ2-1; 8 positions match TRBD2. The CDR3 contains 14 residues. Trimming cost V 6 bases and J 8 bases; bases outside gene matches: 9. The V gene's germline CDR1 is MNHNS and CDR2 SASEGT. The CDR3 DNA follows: TGTGCCAGCAGCGTGACTAGCGCGACCCATGAGCAGTTCTTC. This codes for CASSVTSATHEQFF.

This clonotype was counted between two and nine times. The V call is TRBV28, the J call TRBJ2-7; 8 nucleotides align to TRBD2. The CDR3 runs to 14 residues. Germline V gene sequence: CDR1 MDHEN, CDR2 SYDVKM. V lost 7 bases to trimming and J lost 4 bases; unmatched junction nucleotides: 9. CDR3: CASTGTSSSYEQYF. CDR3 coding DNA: TGTGCCAGCACCGGGACTAGTTCTTCGTACGAGCAGTACTTC.

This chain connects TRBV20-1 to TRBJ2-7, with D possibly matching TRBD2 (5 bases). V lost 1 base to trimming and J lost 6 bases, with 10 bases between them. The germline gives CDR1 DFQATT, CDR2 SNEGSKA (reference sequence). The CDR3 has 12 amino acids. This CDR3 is CSARVRGSEQYF. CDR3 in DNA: TGCAGTGCTAGAGTTCGAGGGAGCGAGCAGTACTTC.

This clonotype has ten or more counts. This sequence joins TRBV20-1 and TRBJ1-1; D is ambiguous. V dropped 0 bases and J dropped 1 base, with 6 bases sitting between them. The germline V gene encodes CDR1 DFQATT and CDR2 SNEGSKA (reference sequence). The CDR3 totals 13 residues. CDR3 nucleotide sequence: TGCAGTGCTAGAGAGGACTCGAACACTGAAGCTTTCTTT. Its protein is CSAREDSNTEAFF.

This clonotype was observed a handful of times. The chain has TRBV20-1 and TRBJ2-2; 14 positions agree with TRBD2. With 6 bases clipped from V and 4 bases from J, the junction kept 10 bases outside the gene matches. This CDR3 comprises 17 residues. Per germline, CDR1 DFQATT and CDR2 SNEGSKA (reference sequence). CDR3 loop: CSARRLAGGPSTGELFF. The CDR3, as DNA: TGCAGTGCACGAAGACTAGCGGGAGGGCCTAGCACCGGGGAGCTGTTTTTT.

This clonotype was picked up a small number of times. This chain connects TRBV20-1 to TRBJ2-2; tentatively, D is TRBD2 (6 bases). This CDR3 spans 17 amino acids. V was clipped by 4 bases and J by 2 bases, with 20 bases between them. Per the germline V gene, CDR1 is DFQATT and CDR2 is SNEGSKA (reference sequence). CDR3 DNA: TGCAGTGCTATCCCGGCCCGCGGTAGCGGAAACACCGGGGAGCTGTTTTTT. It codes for CSAIPARGSGNTGELFF.

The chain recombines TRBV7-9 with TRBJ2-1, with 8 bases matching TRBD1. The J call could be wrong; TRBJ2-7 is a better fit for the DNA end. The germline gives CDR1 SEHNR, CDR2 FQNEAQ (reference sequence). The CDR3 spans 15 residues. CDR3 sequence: CASSLAPRGLGEQYF. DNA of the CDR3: TGTGCCAGCAGCTTAGCTCCCAGGGGGCTGGGCGAGCAGTACTTC.

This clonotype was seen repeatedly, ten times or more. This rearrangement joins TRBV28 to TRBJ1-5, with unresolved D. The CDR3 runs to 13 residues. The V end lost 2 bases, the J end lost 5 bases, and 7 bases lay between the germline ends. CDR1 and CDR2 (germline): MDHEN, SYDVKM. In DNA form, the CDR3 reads TGTGCCAGCAGTTTAAGTCTCTATCAGCCCCAGCATTTT. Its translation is CASSLSLYQPQHF.

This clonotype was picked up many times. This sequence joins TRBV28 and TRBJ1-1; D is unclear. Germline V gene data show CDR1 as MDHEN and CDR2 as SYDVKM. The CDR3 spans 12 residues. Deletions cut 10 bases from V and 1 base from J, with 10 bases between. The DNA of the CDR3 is TGTGCCACCTCAAGATGGAACACTGAAGCTTTCTTT. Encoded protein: CATSRWNTEAFF.

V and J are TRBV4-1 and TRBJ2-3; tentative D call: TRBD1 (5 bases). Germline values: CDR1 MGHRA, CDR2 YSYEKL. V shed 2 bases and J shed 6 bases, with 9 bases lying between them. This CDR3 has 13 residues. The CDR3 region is CASSQQGRDTQYF. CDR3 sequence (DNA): TGCGCCAGCAGCCAACAGGGCAGGGATACGCAGTATTTT.

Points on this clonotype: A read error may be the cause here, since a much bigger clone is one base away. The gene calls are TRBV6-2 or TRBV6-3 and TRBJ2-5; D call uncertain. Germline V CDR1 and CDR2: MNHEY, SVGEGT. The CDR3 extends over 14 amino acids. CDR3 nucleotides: TGTGCCAGCAGCCCCGTGAAAAGCCAAGAGACCAAGTACTTC. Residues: CASSPVKSQETKYF.

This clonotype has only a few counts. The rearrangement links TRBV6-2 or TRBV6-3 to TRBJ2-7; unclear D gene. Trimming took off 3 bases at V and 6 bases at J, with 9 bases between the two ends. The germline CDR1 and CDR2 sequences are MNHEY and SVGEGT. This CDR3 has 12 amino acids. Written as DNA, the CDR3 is TGTGCCAGCAGTTATGTTAGAGTCGAGCAGTACTTC. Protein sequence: CASSYVRVEQYF.

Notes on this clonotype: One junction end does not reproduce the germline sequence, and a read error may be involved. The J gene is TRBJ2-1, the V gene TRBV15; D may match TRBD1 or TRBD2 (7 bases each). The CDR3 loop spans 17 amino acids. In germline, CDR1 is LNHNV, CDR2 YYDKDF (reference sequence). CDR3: CTTSSPQGGTLMNEQFF. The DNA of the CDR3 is TGTACCACCAGCAGTCCCCAGGGGGGGACATTAATGAATGAGCAGTTCTTC.

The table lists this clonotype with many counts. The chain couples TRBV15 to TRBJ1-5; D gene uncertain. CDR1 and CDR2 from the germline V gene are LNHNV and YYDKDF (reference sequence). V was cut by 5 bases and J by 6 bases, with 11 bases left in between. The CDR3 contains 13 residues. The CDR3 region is CATSYFRGQPQHF. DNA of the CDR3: TGTGCCACCAGCTATTTTCGGGGTCAGCCCCAGCATTTT.